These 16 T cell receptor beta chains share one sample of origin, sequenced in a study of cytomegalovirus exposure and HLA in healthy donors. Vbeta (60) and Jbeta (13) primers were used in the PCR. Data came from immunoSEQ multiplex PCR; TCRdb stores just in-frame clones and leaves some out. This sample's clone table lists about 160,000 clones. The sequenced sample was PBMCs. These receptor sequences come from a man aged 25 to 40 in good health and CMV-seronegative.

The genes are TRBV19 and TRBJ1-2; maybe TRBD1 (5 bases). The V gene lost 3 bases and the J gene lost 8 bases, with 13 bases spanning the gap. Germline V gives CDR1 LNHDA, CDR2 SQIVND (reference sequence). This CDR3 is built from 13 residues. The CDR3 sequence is CASSIGTGGGYTF. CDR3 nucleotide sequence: TGTGCCAGTAGTATTGGAACTGGGGGGGGCTACACCTTC.

CDR3 sequence: CASSLGLAGSNEQFF. CDR3 in DNA: TGCGCCAGCAGCCTGGGACTAGCGGGCTCCAATGAGCAGTTCTTC. V usage is TRBV10-2 and J usage is TRBJ2-1, with TRBD2 identical over 12 bases. The ends lost 6 bases at V and 6 bases at J; junction bases unmatched: 6. Germline CDR1 reads WSHSY; CDR2 reads SAAADI. The CDR3 has 15 residues.

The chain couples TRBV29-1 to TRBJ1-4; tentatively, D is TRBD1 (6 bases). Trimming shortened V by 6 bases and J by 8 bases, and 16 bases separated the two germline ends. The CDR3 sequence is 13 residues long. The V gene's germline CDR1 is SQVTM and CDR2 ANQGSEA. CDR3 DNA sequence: TGCAGCGTCTCACAGGGCCGTAACGAAAAACTGTTTTTT. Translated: CSVSQGRNEKLFF. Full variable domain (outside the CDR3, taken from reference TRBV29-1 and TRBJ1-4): SAVISQKPSRDICQRGTSLTIQCQVDSQVTMMFWYRQQPGQSLTLIATANQGSEATYESGFVIDKFPISRPNLTFSTLTVSNMSPEDSSIYLCSVSQGRNEKLFFGSGTQLSVL.

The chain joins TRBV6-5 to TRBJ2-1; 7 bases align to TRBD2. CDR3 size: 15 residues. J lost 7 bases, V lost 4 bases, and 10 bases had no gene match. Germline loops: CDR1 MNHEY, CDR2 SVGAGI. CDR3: CASSSLPGLPNEQFF. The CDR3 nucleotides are TGTGCCAGCAGTTCACTCCCGGGACTACCTAATGAGCAGTTCTTC.

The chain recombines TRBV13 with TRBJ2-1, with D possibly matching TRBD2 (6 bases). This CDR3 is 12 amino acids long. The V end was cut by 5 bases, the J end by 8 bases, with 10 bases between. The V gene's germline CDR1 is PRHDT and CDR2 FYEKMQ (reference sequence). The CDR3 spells CASSLRGYEQFF. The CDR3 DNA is TGTGCCAGCAGCCTCCGGGGGTATGAGCAGTTCTTC.

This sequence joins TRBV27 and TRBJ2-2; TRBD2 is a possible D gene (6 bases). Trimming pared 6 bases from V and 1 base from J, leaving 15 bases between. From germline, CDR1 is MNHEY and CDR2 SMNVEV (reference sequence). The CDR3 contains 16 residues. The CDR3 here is CASRDRDGGNTGELFF. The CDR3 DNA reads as TGTGCCAGCAGGGACCGGGACGGGGGGAACACCGGGGAGCTGTTTTTT.

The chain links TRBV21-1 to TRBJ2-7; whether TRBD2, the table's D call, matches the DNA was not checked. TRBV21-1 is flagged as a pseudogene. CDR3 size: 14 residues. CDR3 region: CASSPREGNYEQYF. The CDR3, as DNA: TGTGCCAGCAGCCCCCGGGAGGGGAACTACGAGCAGTACTTC.

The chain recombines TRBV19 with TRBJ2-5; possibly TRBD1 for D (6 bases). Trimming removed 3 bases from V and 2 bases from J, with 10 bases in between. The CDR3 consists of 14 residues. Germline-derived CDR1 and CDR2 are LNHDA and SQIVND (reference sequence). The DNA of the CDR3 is TGTGCCAGTAGTATCGGACAGCAGCAAGAGACCCAGTACTTC. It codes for CASSIGQQQETQYF.

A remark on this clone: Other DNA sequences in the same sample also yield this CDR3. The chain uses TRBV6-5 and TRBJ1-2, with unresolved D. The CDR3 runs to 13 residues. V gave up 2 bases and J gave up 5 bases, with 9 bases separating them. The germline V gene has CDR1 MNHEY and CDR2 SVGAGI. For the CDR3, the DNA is TGTGCCAGCAGTTACAAGGGCGGGTATGGCTACACCTTC. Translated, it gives CASSYKGGYGYTF.

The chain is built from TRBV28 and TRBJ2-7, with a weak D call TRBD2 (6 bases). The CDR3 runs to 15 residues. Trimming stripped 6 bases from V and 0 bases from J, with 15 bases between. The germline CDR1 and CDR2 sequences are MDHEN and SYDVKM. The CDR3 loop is CASRLASVDSYEQYF. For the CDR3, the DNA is TGTGCCAGCAGACTTGCTAGCGTGGACTCCTACGAGCAGTACTTC.

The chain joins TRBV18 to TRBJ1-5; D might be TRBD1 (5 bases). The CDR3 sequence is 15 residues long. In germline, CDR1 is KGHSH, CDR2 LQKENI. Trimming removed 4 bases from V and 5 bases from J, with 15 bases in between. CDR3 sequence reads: CASSLYTGVDQPQHF. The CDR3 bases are TGTGCCAGCTCACTATACACGGGGGTCGATCAGCCCCAGCATTTT.

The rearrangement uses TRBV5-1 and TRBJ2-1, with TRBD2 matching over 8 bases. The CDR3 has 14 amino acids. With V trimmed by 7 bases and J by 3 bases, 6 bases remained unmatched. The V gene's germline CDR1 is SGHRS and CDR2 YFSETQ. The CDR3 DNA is TGCGCCAGCCAAGCTAGCGGGCTCTACAATGAGCAGTTCTTC. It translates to CASQASGLYNEQFF. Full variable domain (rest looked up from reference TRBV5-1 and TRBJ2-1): KAGVTQTPRYLIKTRGQQVTLSCSPISGHRSVSWYQQTPGQGLQFLFEYFSETQRNKGNFPGRFSGRQFSNSRSEMNVSTLELGDSALYLCASQASGLYNEQFFGPGTRLTVL.

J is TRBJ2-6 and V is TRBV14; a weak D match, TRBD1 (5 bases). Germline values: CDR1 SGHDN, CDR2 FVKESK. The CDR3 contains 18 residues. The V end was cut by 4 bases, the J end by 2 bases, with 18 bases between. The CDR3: CASSPPPGYHPGANVLTF. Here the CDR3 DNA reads TGTGCCAGCAGCCCTCCTCCAGGGTACCACCCTGGGGCCAACGTCCTGACTTTC.

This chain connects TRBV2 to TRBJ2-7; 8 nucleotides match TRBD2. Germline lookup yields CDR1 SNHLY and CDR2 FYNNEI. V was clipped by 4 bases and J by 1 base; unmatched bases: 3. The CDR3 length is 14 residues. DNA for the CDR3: TGTGCCAGCAGTGGACTAGCGCTTTCCTACGAGCAGTACTTC. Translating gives CASSGLALSYEQYF.

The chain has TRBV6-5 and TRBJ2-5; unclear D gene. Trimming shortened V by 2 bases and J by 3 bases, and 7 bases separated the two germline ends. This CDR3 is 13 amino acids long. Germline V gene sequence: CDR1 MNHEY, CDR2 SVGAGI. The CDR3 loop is CASSYGQKETQYF. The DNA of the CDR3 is TGTGCCAGCAGTTACGGGCAGAAAGAGACCCAGTACTTC.

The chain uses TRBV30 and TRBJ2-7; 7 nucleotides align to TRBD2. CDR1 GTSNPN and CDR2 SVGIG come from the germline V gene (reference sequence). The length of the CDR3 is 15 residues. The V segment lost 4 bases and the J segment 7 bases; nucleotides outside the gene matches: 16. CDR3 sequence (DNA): TGTGCCTGGAACGGTCGGGCGGGAGTTGGAGGGGAGCAGTACTTC. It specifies CAWNGRAGVGGEQYF. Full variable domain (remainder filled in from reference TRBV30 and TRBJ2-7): SQTIHQWPATLVQPVGSPLSLECTVEGTSNPNLYWYRQAAGRGLQLLFYSVGIGQISSEVPQNLSASRPQDRQFILSSKKLLLSDSGFYLCAWNGRAGVGGEQYFGPGTRLTVT.